This entry lists 27 T cell receptor beta chains sequenced from one sample in a study of CD8 T cells in Susac syndrome. Reverse transcription of roughly 0.45 to 1 ug RNA used random hexamers. TCRdb processed the immunoSEQ multiplex PCR reads anew with MiXCR; each CDR3 protein has one entry. This table holds roughly 120,000 distinct CDR3 sequences, over 85% found once. Specimen: CD4+ T cells from PBMCs. The receptors originated from a human donor in good health.

The chain recombines TRBV18 with TRBJ2-3; 10 bases agree with TRBD2. The J segment lost 1 base and the V segment lost 5 bases, leaving 9 bases of the junction unmatched. Germline loops: CDR1 KGHSH, CDR2 LQKENI. The CDR3 loop spans 17 amino acids. In DNA, the CDR3 is TGTGCCAGCTCAGTACGGGGACTAGCGCGACGCACAGATACGCAGTATTTT. Amino acids: CASSVRGLARRTDTQYF.

The J gene is TRBJ1-1, the V gene TRBV19; 10 bases are shared with TRBD1. The CDR3 loop spans 15 amino acids. Germline trimming cut 8 bases from V and 0 bases from J; bases unmatched to any gene: 6. Germline CDR1 is LNHDA and CDR2 is SQIVND (reference sequence). The CDR3 DNA is TGTGCCAGTCGGACAGGGGGAACCATGAACACTGAAGCTTTCTTT. Translated: CASRTGGTMNTEAFF.

The chain is built from TRBV29-1 and TRBJ2-6; 8 bases agree with TRBD1. There are 15 residues in the CDR3. Germline CDR1 is SQVTM and CDR2 is ANQGSEA. V dropped 5 bases and J dropped 0; count of bases not matched to a gene: 3. CDR3 in DNA: TGCAGCGTTCGGACAGGGAGCTCTGGGGCCAACGTCCTGACTTTC. Its translation: CSVRTGSSGANVLTF.

This CDR3 reads CASSIRVGNTIYF. CDR3 nucleotide sequence: TGTGCCAGCAGCATCAGGGTTGGGAACACCATATATTTT. The chain joins TRBV7-8 to TRBJ1-3; tentatively, D is TRBD1 (5 bases). Germline values: CDR1 SGHVS, CDR2 FQNEAQ. Trimming shortened V by 5 bases and J by 7 bases, and 12 bases separated the two germline ends. There are 13 residues in the CDR3.

This chain links TRBV20-1 with TRBJ1-1; no clear D gene. Germline CDR1 reads DFQATT; CDR2 reads SNEGSKA (reference sequence). The CDR3 has 16 amino acids. The V end was cut by 3 bases, the J end by 3 bases, with 20 bases between. The CDR3 sequence is CSASATAGWLDTEAFF. Written as DNA, the CDR3 is TGCAGTGCTAGTGCGACTGCCGGTTGGTTAGACACTGAAGCTTTCTTT.

V usage is TRBV12-3 or TRBV12-4 and J usage is TRBJ2-6; D ambiguous. V lost 8 bases and J 0 bases, leaving 14 bases between the germline ends. The CDR3 loop spans 16 amino acids. DNA of the CDR3: TGTGCCAGCGCCCCGTATAGCTTCTCTGGGGCCAACGTCCTGACTTTC. As protein: CASAPYSFSGANVLTF.

V and J are TRBV29-1 and TRBJ2-3; D is unclear. V gave up 4 bases and J gave up 4 bases, with 12 bases separating them. This CDR3 region has 13 residues. Germline V gene sequence: CDR1 SQVTM, CDR2 ANQGSEA. The CDR3 bases are TGCAGCGTTGCTACTGGTGTTTCAGATACGCAGTATTTT. As protein: CSVATGVSDTQYF.

The chain has TRBV20-1 and TRBJ1-1; D is perhaps TRBD1 (5 bases). V shed 3 bases and J shed 4 bases, with 15 bases lying between them. This CDR3 contains 14 residues. The V gene's germline CDR1 is DFQATT and CDR2 SNEGSKA (reference sequence). This chain's CDR3 is CSASLGGSGTEAFF. Here the CDR3 DNA reads TGCAGTGCTAGCCTCGGGGGTTCTGGCACTGAAGCTTTCTTT.

V usage is TRBV4-1 and J usage is TRBJ2-1, with D hard to call. The V end was cut by 0 bases, the J end by 9 bases, with 9 bases between. CDR1 and CDR2 from the germline V gene are MGHRA and YSYEKL. This CDR3 contains 13 residues. The DNA for the CDR3 is TGCGCCAGCAGCCAAGATAGGGCGGTTGAGCAGTTCTTC. The encoded protein is CASSQDRAVEQFF.

The genes are TRBV12-3 or TRBV12-4 and TRBJ1-1, with D possibly TRBD1 on 6 matching bases. Trimming removed 3 bases at V and 4 bases at J, with 12 bases between. The CDR3 is made up of 14 amino acids. The CDR3 DNA sequence: TGTGCCAGCAGTTTCAGGGGAAGTGGCACTGAAGCTTTCTTT. It encodes CASSFRGSGTEAFF.

The chain carries TRBV30 and TRBJ2-1, with 9 bases that match TRBD2. The CDR3 length is 16 residues. The V gene end was trimmed by 2 bases and the J gene end by 8 bases; junction bases not matched to a gene: 13. The germline gives CDR1 GTSNPN, CDR2 SVGIG (reference sequence). In DNA, the CDR3 is TGTGCCTGGAGTTCACTTGAGGGACTAGCTTTCGATGAGCAGTTCTTC. Protein: CAWSSLEGLAFDEQFF.

The chain couples TRBV12-3 or TRBV12-4 to TRBJ2-5, with TRBD2 matching over 10 bases. This CDR3 has 13 amino acids. The J segment lost 5 bases and the V segment lost 7 bases, leaving 4 bases of the junction unmatched. The CDR3 region is CASNLLAGETQYF. The CDR3 coding sequence is TGTGCCAGCAATCTACTAGCGGGGGAGACCCAGTACTTC.

This chain joins TRBV14 and TRBJ2-2; TRBD2 might be the D (5 bases). The V and J ends lost 0 bases and 2 bases respectively, with 10 bases between them. The CDR3 has 16 amino acids. Germline assignment: CDR1 SGHDN and CDR2 FVKESK. CDR3 DNA: TGTGCCAGCAGCCAAGAGATTGGGAGTAACACCGGGGAGCTGTTTTTT. Translated, it gives CASSQEIGSNTGELFF. The entire variable domain, with the rest obtained from reference TRBV14 and TRBJ2-2, is as follows: EAGVTQFPSHSVIEKGQTVTLRCDPISGHDNLYWYRRVMGKEIKFLLHFVKESKQDESGMPNNRFLAERTGGTYSTLKVQPAELEDSGVYFCASSQEIGSNTGELFFGEGSRLTVL.

The chain is built from TRBV4-3 and TRBJ2-5; the match to TRBD2 covers 8 bases. The V gene end was trimmed by 4 bases and the J gene end by 5 bases; junction bases not matched to a gene: 9. From germline, CDR1 is LGHNA and CDR2 YSLEER. This CDR3 region has 15 residues. In nucleotides, the CDR3 is TGCGCCAGCAGCCCAAACGCGGGGGGCCGGGAGACCCAGTACTTC. Its translation is CASSPNAGGRETQYF.

V and J are TRBV30 and TRBJ2-5; D is uncertain. V was trimmed by 3 bases and J by 0 bases, leaving 5 bases between them. The CDR3 is 12 amino acids. Germline CDR1 is GTSNPN and CDR2 is SVGIG (reference sequence). The CDR3 protein is CAWREYQETQYF. CDR3 in DNA: TGTGCCTGGAGGGAGTACCAAGAGACCCAGTACTTC. The whole variable domain, remainder taken from reference TRBV30 and TRBJ2-5, is SQTIHQWPATLVQPVGSPLSLECTVEGTSNPNLYWYRQAAGRGLQLLFYSVGIGQISSEVPQNLSASRPQDRQFILSSKKLLLSDSGFYLCAWREYQETQYFGPGTRLLVL.

The genes are TRBV23-1 and TRBJ2-3; D remains ambiguous. TRBV23-1 is an ORF; its function is uncertain. The CDR3 extends over 17 amino acids. The V and J ends lost 1 base and 3 bases respectively, with 17 bases between them. In DNA, the CDR3 is TGCGCCAGCAGTCAATATTCGGGTAGGGTAAGAACAGATACGCAGTATTTT. It encodes CASSQYSGRVRTDTQYF.

V usage is TRBV20-1 and J usage is TRBJ2-7; 9 bases align to TRBD2. The CDR3 extends over 14 amino acids. J was trimmed by 2 bases and V by 6 bases; bases with no gene match: 8. Germline V gene sequence: CDR1 DFQATT, CDR2 SNEGSKA (reference sequence). CDR3 nucleotide sequence: TGCAGTGCAACACTAGCGGGCGATGCCTACGAGCAGTACTTC. This translates into CSATLAGDAYEQYF.

The V gene is TRBV18, the J gene TRBJ1-2; D perhaps matches TRBD1 (6 bases). V dropped 3 bases and J dropped 7 bases, with 24 bases sitting between them. The CDR3 loop spans 17 amino acids. CDR1 is KGHSH, CDR2 LQKENI, per germline. The CDR3 loop is CASSPGGTRGLIGGYTF. The DNA for the CDR3 is TGTGCCAGCTCACCCGGGGGGACAAGGGGCTTGATCGGTGGCTACACCTTC.

The chain recombines TRBV7-2 with TRBJ2-2; 8 bases line up with TRBD2. With V trimmed by 4 bases and J by 8 bases, 6 bases remained unmatched. This CDR3 is 14 amino acids long. From germline, CDR1 is SGHTA and CDR2 FQGNSA. In DNA, the CDR3 is TGTGCCAGCAGCTCGACTAGCGTCGTGGGGGAGCTGTTTTTT. This gives the protein CASSSTSVVGELFF.

The V and J genes are TRBV29-1 and TRBJ2-5; 8 bases agree with TRBD1. Trimming at V came to 8 bases and at J to 5 bases, leaving 10 bases not matched to a gene. The CDR3 loop spans 13 amino acids. From germline, CDR1 is SQVTM and CDR2 ANQGSEA. CDR3: CSSSGQGGETQYF. Written as DNA, the CDR3 is TGCAGCTCCTCCGGACAGGGTGGGGAGACCCAGTACTTC.

The chain recombines TRBV10-3 with TRBJ2-1; D is unclear. Trimming shortened V by 7 bases and J by 8 bases, and 12 bases separated the two germline ends. Germline assignment: CDR1 ENHRY and CDR2 SYGVKD. The CDR3 sequence is 12 residues long. CDR3 in amino acids: CAIKAIGDEQFF. CDR3 nucleotides: TGTGCCATCAAAGCGATTGGCGATGAGCAGTTCTTC.

This chain joins TRBV7-2 and TRBJ1-2, with 7 nucleotides matching TRBD1. The V and J ends lost 7 bases and 4 bases, in that order; junction bases with no gene match: 9. The CDR3 runs 14 residues. The germline V gene has CDR1 SGHTA and CDR2 FQGNSA. This CDR3 is CASNQGEGSYGYTF. The CDR3 DNA is TGTGCCAGCAACCAGGGGGAAGGGAGCTATGGCTACACCTTC. The whole variable domain, remainder taken from reference TRBV7-2 and TRBJ1-2, is GAGVSQSPSNKVTEKGKDVELRCDPISGHTALYWYRQSLGQGLEFLIYFQGNSAPDKSGLPSDRFSAERTGGSVSTLTIQRTQQEDSAVYLCASNQGEGSYGYTFGSGTRLTVV.

The chain is built from TRBV20-1 and TRBJ1-2; D remains unclear. The length of the CDR3 is 14 residues. V was shortened by 6 bases and J by 6 bases, with 20 bases between the two germline ends. Germline V lookup: CDR1 DFQATT, CDR2 SNEGSKA (reference sequence). This CDR3 reads CSAWDPRVQHGYTF. CDR3 coding DNA: TGCAGTGCCTGGGATCCCCGAGTTCAGCATGGCTACACCTTC.

This clonotype was detected only once. The chain combines TRBV20-1 with TRBJ2-5; possible D gene TRBD2, 5 bases. V was cut by 0 bases and J by 4 bases, with 15 bases left in between. The germline V gene has CDR1 DFQATT and CDR2 SNEGSKA (reference sequence). This CDR3 has 15 amino acids. CDR3 DNA sequence: TGCAGTGCTAGAGACCCGGGCCCCGCGGGAGAGACCCAGTACTTC. Translation gives CSARDPGPAGETQYF.

This clonotype was seen a single time. V usage is TRBV27 and J usage is TRBJ1-2, with D tentatively TRBD1 (5 bases). Looked up from germline, CDR1 is MNHEY and CDR2 is SMNVEV (reference sequence). The ends were cut back, 2 bases at V and 4 bases at J, with 8 bases in the middle. The CDR3 is 13 residues long. The CDR3 DNA reads as TGTGCCAGCAGTTTAGGCAGGGCCTATGGCTACACCTTC. Translating gives CASSLGRAYGYTF.

The chain combines TRBV6-6 with TRBJ2-2; tentative D call: TRBD2 (6 bases). This CDR3 has 15 residues. Trimming cost V 6 bases and J 4 bases, with 15 bases left between them. Germline-derived CDR1 and CDR2 are MNHNY and SVGAGI (reference sequence). Here the CDR3 DNA reads TGTGCCAGCAGCGGGAGACTAGTATCCACCGGGGAGCTGTTTTTT. Protein product: CASSGRLVSTGELFF.

This clonotype occurred once. The V and J genes are TRBV7-2 and TRBJ1-5; D unclear. Germline assignment: CDR1 SGHTA and CDR2 FQGNSA. Trimming took off 5 bases at V and 7 bases at J, with 15 bases between the two ends. The CDR3 is 14 amino acids. The CDR3 spells CASSPRGGGQPQHF. The CDR3 coding sequence is TGTGCCAGCAGCCCCCGAGGAGGAGGGCAGCCCCAGCATTTT.